Listed below are T cell receptor beta chains from one sample, sequenced in a study of blood T cells in healthy people across ages. TCRdb re-called the 5' RACE reads with MiXCR, one entry per CDR3 protein. The sample has around 580,000 distinct CDR3 sequences, under 55% seen once. The sample taken for sequencing was blood. These receptors were collected from a man older than 75 in good health. Each CDR3 is given with its conserved first and last residue.

TRBV7-2 | CASSLQRGGQETQYF
TRBV14 | CASSRKNTGTVGAYYGYTF
TRBV24-1 | CAASPARGTGELFF
TRBV5-1 | CASILPGQETQYF
TRBV6-5 | CASSPRIRQGKTEAFF
TRBV6-5 | CASRKTGGNTEAFF
TRBV28 | CASSPGAEYNSPLHF
TRBV4-3 | CASSPKSGQGKDEQFF
TRBV20-1 | CSARGTPEETQYF
TRBV7-9 | CASSRTGITNTEAFF
TRBV5-1 | CASSEAGNYEQYF
TRBV20-1 | CSGGSLAKNIQYF
TRBV27 | CASSFVVGGQETQYF
TRBV7-2 | CASSLRGLTNEQFF
TRBV7-2 | CASSLKQGEGTEAFF
TRBV7-9 | CASSLPAGGYNEQFF
TRBV27 | CASSLSGTGTGVFPLHF
TRBV10-3 | CAISSPQGIGPEQYF
TRBV14 | CASSREAYSPLHF
TRBV14 | CASSQNVNTEAFF